This TCR beta chain comes out of a study of shared clonotypes between healthy human individuals. The CDR3 loop spans 14 amino acids. Per the germline V gene, CDR1 is SGHRS and CDR2 is YFSETQ. V was pared by 3 bases and J by 1 base, with 10 bases between. The table came from immunoSEQ multiplex PCR; TCRdb's copy has only in-frame clones and leaves some out. The table records 600,000 to 800,000 clones, 55% to 75% of them present only once. Study conclusions and caveats: Several donors showed sharing of approximately 5% of naive CD4 clonotypes.

Details on this clone: No antigen is known for it.

The rearrangement uses TRBV5-1 and TRBJ1-2, with a possible D match to TRBD1 (5 bases). Sequencing was done on a sample of memory CD4+ T cells sorted from blood. Subset given: CD45RA-negative fraction. This clonotype was obtained from a woman under 40 in good health. The CDR3 loop is CASSSGTDNYGYTF. The DNA of the CDR3 is TGCGCCAGCAGCTCGGGGACTGATAACTATGGCTACACCTTC.